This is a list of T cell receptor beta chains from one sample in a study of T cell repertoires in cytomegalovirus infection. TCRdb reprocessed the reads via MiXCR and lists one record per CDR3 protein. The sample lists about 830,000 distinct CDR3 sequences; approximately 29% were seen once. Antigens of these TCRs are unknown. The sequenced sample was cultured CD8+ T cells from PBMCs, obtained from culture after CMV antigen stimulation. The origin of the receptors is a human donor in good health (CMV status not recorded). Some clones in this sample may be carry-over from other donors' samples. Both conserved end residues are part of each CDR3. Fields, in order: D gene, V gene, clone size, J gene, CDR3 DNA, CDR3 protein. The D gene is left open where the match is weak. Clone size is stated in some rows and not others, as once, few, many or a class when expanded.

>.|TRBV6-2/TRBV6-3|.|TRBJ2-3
TGTGCCAGCAGCGGAGCGGTCCGTGATACGCAGTATTTT
CASSGAVRDTQYF
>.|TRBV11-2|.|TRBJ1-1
TGTGCCAGCAGCTTCAGGGGACAAAGGAACACTGAAGCTTTCTTT
CASSFRGQRNTEAFF
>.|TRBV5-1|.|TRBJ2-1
TGCGCCAGCAGCTTGAATAACGGGGGTCTCTACAATGAGCAGTTCTTC
CASSLNNGGLYNEQFF
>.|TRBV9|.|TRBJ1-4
TGTGCCAGCAGCGTGGGAAATGAAAAACTGTTTTTT
CASSVGNEKLFF
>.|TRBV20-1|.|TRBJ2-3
TGCAGTGCTAGAGATGAAGACTCTAGGGAGTATACGCAGTATTTT
CSARDEDSREYTQYF
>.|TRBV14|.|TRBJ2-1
TGTGCCAGCAGCCAATTCACTGACAATGAGCAGTTCTTC
CASSQFTDNEQFF
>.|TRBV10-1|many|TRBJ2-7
TGCGCCAGCAATATCGGAAACCCTGGTTACGAGCAGTACTTC
CASNIGNPGYEQYF
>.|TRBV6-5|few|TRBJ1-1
TGTGCCAGCAGTTACGTTCAGGGAAAGGAGGCTTTCTTT
CASSYVQGKEAFF
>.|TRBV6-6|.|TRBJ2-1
TGTGCCAGCAGTGTTAGGGGGAGTTGGAGCGGCAATGAGCAGTTCTTC
CASSVRGSWSGNEQFF
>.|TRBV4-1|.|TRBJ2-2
TGCGCCAGCAGCCAAGCTTTCAGACAGGCGAACACCGGGGAGCTGTTTTTT
CASSQAFRQANTGELFF
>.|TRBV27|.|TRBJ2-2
TGTGTCAGCAGTTTATTAACAACAGGGATCGGATCCGGGGAGCTGTTTTTT
CVSSLLTTGIGSGELFF
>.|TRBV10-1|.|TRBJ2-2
TGCGCCAGCAGTGTTTCGGGTTTCACCTACACCGGGGAGCTGTTTTTT
CASSVSGFTYTGELFF
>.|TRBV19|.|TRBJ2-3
TGTGCCAGTAGTAATAGAGGGGAATCGGTATACAATCAGCCCCAGTATTTT
CASSNRGESVYNQPQYF
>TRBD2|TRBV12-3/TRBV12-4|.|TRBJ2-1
TGTGCCAGCAGTCACAGCGGGGGGGCGGGCTATGAGCAGTTCTTC
CASSHSGGAGYEQFF
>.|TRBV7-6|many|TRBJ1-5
TGTGCCAGCAGCTTAGGGGGTCCTAATAGCAATCAGCCCCAGCATTTT
CASSLGGPNSNQPQHF
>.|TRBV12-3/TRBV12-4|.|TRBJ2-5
TGTGCCAGCAGCCCTCAGACAGAACAAGAGACCCAGTACTTC
CASSPQTEQETQYF
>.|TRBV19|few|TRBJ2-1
TGTGCCAGTAGTATTGTCGTGCGTAACGAGCAGTTCTTC
CASSIVVRNEQFF
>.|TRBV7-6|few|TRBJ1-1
TGTGCCAGCAGCCCCGGTGGACCCTACACTGAAGCTTTCTTT
CASSPGGPYTEAFF
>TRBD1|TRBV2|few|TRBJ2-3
TGTGCCAGCAGGTGGGACAGGCTTCGCACAGATACGCAGTATTTT
CASRWDRLRTDTQYF
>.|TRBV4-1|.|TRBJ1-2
TGCGCCAGCAGCCAAGGGGAGGGGAGCCTCTATGGCTACACCTTC
CASSQGEGSLYGYTF
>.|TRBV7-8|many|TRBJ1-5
TGTGCCAGCAGCTTCTCCGTTCCGGATCAGCCCCAGCATTTT
CASSFSVPDQPQHF
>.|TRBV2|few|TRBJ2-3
TGTGCCAGTAGTCAACTAGTAGGCACAGATACGCAGTATTTT
CASSQLVGTDTQYF
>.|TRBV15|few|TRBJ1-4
TGTGCCACCAGCGGATACACCGTCTTCAGATCCGAGGGCGAAAAACTGTTTTTT
CATSGYTVFRSEGEKLFF
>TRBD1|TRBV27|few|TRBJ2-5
TGTGCCAGCACCACAGGGACAGGGGCTTTTGAGACCCAGTACTTC
CASTTGTGAFETQYF
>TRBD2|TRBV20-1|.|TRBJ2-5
TGCAGTGCTAGCGGAGCGGGGAGATTCGAGACCCAGTACTTC
CSASGAGRFETQYF
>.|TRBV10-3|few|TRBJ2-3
TGTGCCATCATTGCTTCACAGGGTAGCACAGATACGCAGTATTTT
CAIIASQGSTDTQYF
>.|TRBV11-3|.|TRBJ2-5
TGTGCCAGCAGCTCCCACAGGGAACAAGAGACCCAGTACTTC
CASSSHREQETQYF
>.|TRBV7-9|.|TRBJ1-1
TGTACCAGCAGCCAAACCTTAGGGAACACTGAAGCTTTCTTT
CTSSQTLGNTEAFF
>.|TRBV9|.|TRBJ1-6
TGTGCCAGCAGCGACGAAGGGCGTTCACCCCTCCACTTT
CASSDEGRSPLHF
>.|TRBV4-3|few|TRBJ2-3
TGCGCCAGCAGCCCGCTGGGCGACGAAAGCACAGATACGCAGTATTTT
CASSPLGDESTDTQYF
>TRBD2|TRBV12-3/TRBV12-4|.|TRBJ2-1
TGTGCCAGCAGTTTATTGCGGGGGGGCCGTGATGAGCAGTTCTTC
CASSLLRGGRDEQFF
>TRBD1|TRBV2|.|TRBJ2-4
TGTGCCAGCATCGGCAGGGGGATTCAGTACTTC
CASIGRGIQYF
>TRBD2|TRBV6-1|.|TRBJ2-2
TGTGCCACGCTAGCGGGCACCGGGGAGCTGTTTTTT
CATLAGTGELFF
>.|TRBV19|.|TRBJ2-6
TGTGCCAGTAGTATAGATTGGACATCTGGGGCCAACGTCCTGACTTTC
CASSIDWTSGANVLTF
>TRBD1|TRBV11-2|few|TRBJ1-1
TGTGCCAGCAGCCAGTTTCGTCGGGACAGGGGCTTCACTGAAGCTTTCTTT
CASSQFRRDRGFTEAFF
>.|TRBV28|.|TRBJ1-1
TGTGTCAGCAGTTCCCTCTTTACGGGACCGCAAATTTTCATGAACACTGAAGCTTTCTTT
CVSSSLFTGPQIFMNTEAFF
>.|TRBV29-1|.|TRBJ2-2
TGCAGCGTTGGTCGGGGAGGTACCGGGGAGCTGTTTTTT
CSVGRGGTGELFF
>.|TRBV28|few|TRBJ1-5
TGTGCCAGCAGTTTTGCCGGGGTCAATCAGCCCCAGCATTTT
CASSFAGVNQPQHF
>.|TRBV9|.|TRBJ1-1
TGTGCCAGCAGCGTAGTTCGGCTTAAGACTGAAGCTTTCTTT
CASSVVRLKTEAFF
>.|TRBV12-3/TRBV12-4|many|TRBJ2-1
TGTGCCAGCCTGGGCTCCGGCTACAATGAGCAGTTCTTC
CASLGSGYNEQFF
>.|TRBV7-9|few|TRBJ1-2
TGTGCCAGCACCGACCGGGGACCCCGAGGGTACTATGGCTACACCTTC
CASTDRGPRGYYGYTF
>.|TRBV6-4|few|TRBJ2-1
TGTGCCAGCAGAATGGACGGGTGGAATGAGCAGTTCTTC
CASRMDGWNEQFF
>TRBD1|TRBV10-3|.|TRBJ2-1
TGTGCCATCAGTGAGCCGGGACAGGGGGCCAAGAATGAGCAGTTCTTC
CAISEPGQGAKNEQFF
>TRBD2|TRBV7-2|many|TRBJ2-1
TGTGCCAGCAGCTTAGGCCTAGCGGGGGGGCCGGGATTGGTCGGCAATGAGCAGTTCTTC
CASSLGLAGGPGLVGNEQFF
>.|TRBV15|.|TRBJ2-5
TGTGCCACCAGCAGGCGGGACTCCAAGGGAGAGACCCAGTACTTC
CATSRRDSKGETQYF
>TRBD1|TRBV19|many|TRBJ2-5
TGTGCCAGTAGTATAATTCGGGCAGGGGGCCGCCAAGAGACCCAGTACTTC
CASSIIRAGGRQETQYF
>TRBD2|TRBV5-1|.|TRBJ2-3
TGCGCCAGCAGCGCTGTCCTAGCGGGGGTCTCCACAGATACGCAGTATTTT
CASSAVLAGVSTDTQYF
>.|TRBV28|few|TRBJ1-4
TGTGCCAGCAGTGGACGTCGGGTGGCAACTAATGAAAAACTGTTTTTT
CASSGRRVATNEKLFF
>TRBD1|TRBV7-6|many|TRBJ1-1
TGTGCCAGCAGCTTTCAGGGGGCTGAAGCTTTCTTT
CASSFQGAEAFF